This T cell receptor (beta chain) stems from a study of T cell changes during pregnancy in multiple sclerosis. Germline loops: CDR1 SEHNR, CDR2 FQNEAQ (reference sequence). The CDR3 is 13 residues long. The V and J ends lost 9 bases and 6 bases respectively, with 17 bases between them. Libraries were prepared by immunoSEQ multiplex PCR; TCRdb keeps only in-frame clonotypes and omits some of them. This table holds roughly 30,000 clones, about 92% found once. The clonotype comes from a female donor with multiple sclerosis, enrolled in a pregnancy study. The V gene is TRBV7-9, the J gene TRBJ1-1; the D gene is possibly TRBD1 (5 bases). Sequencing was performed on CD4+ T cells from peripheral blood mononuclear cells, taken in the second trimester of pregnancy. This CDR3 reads CASFGRVSPEAFF. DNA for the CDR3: TGTGCCAGTTTTGGCAGGGTGTCCCCTGAAGCTTTCTTT.